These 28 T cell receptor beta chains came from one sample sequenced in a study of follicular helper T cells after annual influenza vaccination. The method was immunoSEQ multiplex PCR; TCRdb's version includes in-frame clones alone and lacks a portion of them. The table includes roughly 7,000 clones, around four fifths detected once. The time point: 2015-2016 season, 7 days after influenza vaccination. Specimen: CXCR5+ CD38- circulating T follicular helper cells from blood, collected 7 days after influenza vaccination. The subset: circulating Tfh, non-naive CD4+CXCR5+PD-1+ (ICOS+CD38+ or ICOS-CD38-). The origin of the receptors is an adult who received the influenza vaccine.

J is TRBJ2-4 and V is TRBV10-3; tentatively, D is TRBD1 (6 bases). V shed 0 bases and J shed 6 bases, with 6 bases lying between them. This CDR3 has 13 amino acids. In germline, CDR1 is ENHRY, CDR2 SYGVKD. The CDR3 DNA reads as TGTGCCATCAGTGAGTCACAGGGAAACATTCAGTACTTC. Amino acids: CAISESQGNIQYF.

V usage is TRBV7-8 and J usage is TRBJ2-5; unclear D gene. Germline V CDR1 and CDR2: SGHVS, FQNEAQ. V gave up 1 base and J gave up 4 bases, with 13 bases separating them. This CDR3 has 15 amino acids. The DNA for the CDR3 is TGTGCCAGCAGCTTAGTTAGCTCCGTTAGAGAGACCCAGTACTTC. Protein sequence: CASSLVSSVRETQYF. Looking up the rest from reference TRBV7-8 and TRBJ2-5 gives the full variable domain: GAGVSQSPRYKVAKRGQDVALRCDPISGHVSLFWYQQALGQGPEFLTYFQNEAQLDKSGLPSDRFFAERPEGSVSTLKIQRTQQEDSAVYLCASSLVSSVRETQYFGPGTRLLVL.

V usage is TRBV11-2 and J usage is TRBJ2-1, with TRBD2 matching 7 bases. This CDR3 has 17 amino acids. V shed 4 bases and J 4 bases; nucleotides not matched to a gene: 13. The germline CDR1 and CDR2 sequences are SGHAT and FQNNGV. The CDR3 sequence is CASSSRGAGAGYNEQFF. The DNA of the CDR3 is TGTGCCAGCAGCTCCCGCGGCGCGGGAGCGGGGTACAATGAGCAGTTCTTC.

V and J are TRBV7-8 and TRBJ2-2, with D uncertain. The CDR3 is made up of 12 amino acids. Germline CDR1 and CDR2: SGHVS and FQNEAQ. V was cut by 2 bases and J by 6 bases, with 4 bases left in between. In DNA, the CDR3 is TGTGCCAGCAGCTTATTCCCCGGGGAGCTGTTTTTT. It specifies CASSLFPGELFF.

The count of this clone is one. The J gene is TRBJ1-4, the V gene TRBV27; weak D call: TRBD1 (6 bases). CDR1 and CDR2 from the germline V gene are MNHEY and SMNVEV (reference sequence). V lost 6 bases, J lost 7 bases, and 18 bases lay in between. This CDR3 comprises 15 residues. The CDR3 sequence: CASRYNRESAEKLFF. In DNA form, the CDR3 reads TGTGCCAGCAGATACAACAGGGAATCGGCTGAAAAACTGTTTTTT.

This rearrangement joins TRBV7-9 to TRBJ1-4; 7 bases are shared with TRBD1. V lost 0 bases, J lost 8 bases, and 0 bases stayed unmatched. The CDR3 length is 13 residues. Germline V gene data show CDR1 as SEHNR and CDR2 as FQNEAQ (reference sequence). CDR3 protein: CASSLAGGEKLFF. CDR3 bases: TGTGCCAGCAGCTTAGCAGGGGGCGAAAAACTGTTTTTT.

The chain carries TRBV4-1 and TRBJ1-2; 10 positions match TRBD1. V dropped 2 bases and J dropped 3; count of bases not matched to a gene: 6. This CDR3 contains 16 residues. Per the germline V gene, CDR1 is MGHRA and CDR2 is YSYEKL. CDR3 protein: CASSQPRDRGDYGYTF. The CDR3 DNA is TGCGCCAGCAGCCAACCCAGGGACAGGGGAGACTATGGCTACACCTTC.

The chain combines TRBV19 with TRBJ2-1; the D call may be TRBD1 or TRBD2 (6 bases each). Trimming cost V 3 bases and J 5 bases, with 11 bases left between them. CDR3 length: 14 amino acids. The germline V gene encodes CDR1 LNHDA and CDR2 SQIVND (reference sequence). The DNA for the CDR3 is TGTGCCAGTAGTATTCTGCGGGACAACAATGAGCAGTTCTTC. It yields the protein CASSILRDNNEQFF.

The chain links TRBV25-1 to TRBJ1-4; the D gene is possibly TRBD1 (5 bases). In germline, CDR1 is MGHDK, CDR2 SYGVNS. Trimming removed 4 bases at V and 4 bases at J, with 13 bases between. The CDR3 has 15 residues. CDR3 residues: CASSGTRALNEKLFF. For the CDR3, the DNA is TGTGCCAGCAGTGGAACCAGGGCGCTTAATGAAAAACTGTTTTTT.

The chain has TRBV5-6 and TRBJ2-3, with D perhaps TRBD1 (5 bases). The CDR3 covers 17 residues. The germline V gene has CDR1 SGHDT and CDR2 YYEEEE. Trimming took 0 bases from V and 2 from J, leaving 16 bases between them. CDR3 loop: CASSLGGGGWVTDTQYF. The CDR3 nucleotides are TGTGCCAGCAGCTTGGGGGGCGGCGGATGGGTCACAGATACGCAGTATTTT.

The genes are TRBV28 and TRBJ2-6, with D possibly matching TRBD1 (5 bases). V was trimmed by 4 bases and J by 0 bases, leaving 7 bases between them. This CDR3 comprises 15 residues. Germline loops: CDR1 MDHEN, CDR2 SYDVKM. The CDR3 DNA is TGTGCCAGCAGTTATGGACACTCTGGGGCCAACGTCCTGACTTTC. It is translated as CASSYGHSGANVLTF.

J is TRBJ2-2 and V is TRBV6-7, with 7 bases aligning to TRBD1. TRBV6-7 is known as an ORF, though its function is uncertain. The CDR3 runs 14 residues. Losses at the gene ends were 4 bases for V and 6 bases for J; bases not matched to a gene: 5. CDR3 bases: TGTGCCAGCAGTTCCACAGGGGAAGCCGGGGAGCTGTTTTTT. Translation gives CASSSTGEAGELFF.

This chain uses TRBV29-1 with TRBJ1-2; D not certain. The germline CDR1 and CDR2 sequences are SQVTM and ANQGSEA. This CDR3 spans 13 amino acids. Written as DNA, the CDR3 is TGCGGAGGTAGTCAAGGGTCAAACTATGGCTACACCTTC. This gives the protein CGGSQGSNYGYTF.

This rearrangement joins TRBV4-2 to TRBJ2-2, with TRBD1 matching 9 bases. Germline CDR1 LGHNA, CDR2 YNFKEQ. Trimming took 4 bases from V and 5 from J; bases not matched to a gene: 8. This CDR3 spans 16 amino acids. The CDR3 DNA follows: TGTGCCAGCAGCCGGTCACCGGGACAGGGTACCGGGGAGCTGTTTTTT. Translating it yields CASSRSPGQGTGELFF.

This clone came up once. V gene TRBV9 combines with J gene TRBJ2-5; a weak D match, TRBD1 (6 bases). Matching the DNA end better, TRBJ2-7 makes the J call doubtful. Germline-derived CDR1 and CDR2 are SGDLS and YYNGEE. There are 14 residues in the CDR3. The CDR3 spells CASSQQGRGYEQYF. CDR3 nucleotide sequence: TGTGCCAGCAGCCAACAGGGTAGGGGCTACGAGCAGTACTTC.

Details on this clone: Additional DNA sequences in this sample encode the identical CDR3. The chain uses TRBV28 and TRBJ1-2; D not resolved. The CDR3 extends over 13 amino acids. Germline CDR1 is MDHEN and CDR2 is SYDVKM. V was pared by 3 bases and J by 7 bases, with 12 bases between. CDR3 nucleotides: TGTGCCAGCAGTTTTCGGTCCCTCTCTGGCTACACCTTC. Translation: CASSFRSLSGYTF.

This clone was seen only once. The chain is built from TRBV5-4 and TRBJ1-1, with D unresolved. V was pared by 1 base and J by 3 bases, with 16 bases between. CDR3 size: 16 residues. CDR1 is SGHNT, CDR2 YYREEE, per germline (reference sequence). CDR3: CASSLRINPRDTEAFF. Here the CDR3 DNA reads TGTGCCAGCAGCTTGCGTATAAATCCGAGGGACACTGAAGCTTTCTTT.

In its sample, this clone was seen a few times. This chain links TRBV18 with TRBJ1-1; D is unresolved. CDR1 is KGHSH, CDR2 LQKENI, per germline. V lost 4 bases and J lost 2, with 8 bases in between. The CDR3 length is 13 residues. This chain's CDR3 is CASSRGLNTEAFF. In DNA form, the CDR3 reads TGTGCCAGCTCACGAGGGTTAAACACTGAAGCTTTCTTT.

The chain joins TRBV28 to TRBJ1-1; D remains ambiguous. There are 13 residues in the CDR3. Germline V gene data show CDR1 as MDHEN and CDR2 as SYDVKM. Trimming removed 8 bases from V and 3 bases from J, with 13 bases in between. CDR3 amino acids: CASVTRAYTEAFF. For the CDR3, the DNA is TGTGCCAGCGTTACCAGAGCCTACACTGAAGCTTTCTTT.

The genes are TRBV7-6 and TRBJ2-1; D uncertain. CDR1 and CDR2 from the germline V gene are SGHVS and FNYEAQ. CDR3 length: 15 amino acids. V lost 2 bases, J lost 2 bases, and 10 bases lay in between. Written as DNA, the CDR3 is TGTGCCAGCAGCTTATATACTGCAACCTACAATGAGCAGTTCTTC. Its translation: CASSLYTATYNEQFF. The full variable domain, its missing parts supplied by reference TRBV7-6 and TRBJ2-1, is GAGVSQSPRYKVTKRGQDVALRCDPISGHVSLYWYRQALGQGPEFLTYFNYEAQQDKSGLPNDRFSAERPEGSISTLTIQRTEQRDSAMYRCASSLYTATYNEQFFGPGTRLTVL.

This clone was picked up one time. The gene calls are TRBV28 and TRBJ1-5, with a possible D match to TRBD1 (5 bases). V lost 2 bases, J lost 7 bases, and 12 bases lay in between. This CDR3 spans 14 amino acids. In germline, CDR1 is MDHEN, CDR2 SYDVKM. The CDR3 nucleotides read TGTGCCAGCAGTTTACCCGGGGGGAGGCAGCCCCAGCATTTT. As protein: CASSLPGGRQPQHF. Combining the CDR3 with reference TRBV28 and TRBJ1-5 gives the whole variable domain DVKVTQSSRYLVKRTGEKVFLECVQDMDHENMFWYRQDPGLGLRLIYFSYDVKMKEKGDIPEGYSVSREKKERFSLILESASTNQTSMYLCASSLPGGRQPQHFGDGTRLSIL.

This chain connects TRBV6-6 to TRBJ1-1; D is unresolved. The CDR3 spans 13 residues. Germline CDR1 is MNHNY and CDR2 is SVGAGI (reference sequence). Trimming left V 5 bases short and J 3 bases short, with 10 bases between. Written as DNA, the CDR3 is TGTGCCAGCAGTCCTCCGCCGTACACTGAAGCTTTCTTT. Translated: CASSPPPYTEAFF.

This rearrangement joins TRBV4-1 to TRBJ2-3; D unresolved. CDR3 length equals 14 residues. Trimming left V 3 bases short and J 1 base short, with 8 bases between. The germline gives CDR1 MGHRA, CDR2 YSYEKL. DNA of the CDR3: TGCGCCAGCAGCCATTTGTGGGGCACAGATACGCAGTATTTT. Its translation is CASSHLWGTDTQYF.

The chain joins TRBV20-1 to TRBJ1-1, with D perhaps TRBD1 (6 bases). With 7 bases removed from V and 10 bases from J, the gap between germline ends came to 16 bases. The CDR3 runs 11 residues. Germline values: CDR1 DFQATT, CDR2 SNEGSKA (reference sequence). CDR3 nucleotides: TGCAGTGTTGAGAGGGGGGAGGGAGCTTTCTTT. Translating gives CSVERGEGAFF.

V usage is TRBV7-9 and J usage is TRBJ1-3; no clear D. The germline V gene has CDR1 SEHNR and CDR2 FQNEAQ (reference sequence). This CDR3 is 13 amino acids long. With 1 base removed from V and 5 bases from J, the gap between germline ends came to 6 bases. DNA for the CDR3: TGTGCCAGCAGCTTAGATGCCCGAAACACCATATATTTT. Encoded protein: CASSLDARNTIYF.

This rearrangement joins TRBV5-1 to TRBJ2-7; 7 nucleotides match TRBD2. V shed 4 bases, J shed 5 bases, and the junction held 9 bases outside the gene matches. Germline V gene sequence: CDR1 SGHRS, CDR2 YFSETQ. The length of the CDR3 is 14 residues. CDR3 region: CASSRGEAVHEQYF. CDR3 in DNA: TGCGCCAGCAGCCGGGGGGAAGCCGTCCACGAGCAGTACTTC. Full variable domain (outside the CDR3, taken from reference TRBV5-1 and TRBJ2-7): KAGVTQTPRYLIKTRGQQVTLSCSPISGHRSVSWYQQTPGQGLQFLFEYFSETQRNKGNFPGRFSGRQFSNSRSEMNVSTLELGDSALYLCASSRGEAVHEQYFGPGTRLTVT.

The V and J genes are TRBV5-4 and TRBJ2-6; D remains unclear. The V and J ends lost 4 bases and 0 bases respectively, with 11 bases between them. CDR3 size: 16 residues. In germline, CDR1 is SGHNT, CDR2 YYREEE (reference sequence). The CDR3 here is CASSQIQFSGANVLTF. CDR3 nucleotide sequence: TGTGCCAGCAGCCAAATTCAGTTCTCTGGGGCCAACGTCCTGACTTTC.

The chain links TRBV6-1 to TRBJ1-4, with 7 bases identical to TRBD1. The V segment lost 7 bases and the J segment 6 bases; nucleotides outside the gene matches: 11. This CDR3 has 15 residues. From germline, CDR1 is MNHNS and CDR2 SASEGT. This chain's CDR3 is CASTPHTGADEKLFF. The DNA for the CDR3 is TGTGCCAGCACCCCCCATACAGGGGCCGATGAAAAACTGTTTTTT.